The clone carrying this T cell receptor beta chain was observed once. Its antigen is unidentified. The record originates from a study of cytotoxic CD8 clonotypes in ibrutinib-treated CLL. As for the study in general: With a range of 6 to 36, the median treatment time before response samples were taken was under 15 months.

Data came from immunoSEQ multiplex PCR; TCRdb stores just in-frame clones and leaves some out. The profile shows tens of thousands of clones, roughly 77% of them singletons. Study results and limitations: Upon ibrutinib response clonality rose, and upon progression it fell back toward baseline.

CDR1 ENHRY and CDR2 SYGVKD come from the germline V gene. The CDR3 is 14 amino acids. With 6 bases clipped from V and 3 bases from J, the junction kept 4 bases outside the gene matches. The source of roughly 2 micrograms of genomic DNA for TCR beta libraries was cryopreserved PBMCs. The sequencing used PBMCs, collected after 12 months of ibrutinib treatment. The chain employs TRBV10-3 and TRBJ1-3, with TRBD1 matching over 8 bases. The TCR comes from a human donor with chronic lymphocytic leukemia. The CDR3 sequence is CAIRDRDDGNTIYF. The CDR3 nucleotides read TGTGCCATCAGGGACAGGGATGATGGAAACACCATATATTTT.